The 30 T cell receptor beta chains in this list originate from one sample, sequenced in a study of technical replicates of blood from several donors. The protocol was immunoSEQ multiplex PCR, while the TCRdb copy is restricted to in-frame clones and leaves out a portion. Among roughly 72,000 clones listed, nearly 95% were seen once. The sample taken for sequencing was T cells isolated from PBMCs. These receptors were taken from a human donor in good health.

This chain connects TRBV7-2 to TRBJ1-1; the D gene is possibly TRBD1 (6 bases). With 2 bases removed from V and 4 bases from J, the gap between germline ends came to 8 bases. The CDR3 covers 13 residues. Per germline, CDR1 SGHTA and CDR2 FQGNSA. The CDR3 sequence: CASSLSGATEAFF. The CDR3 DNA sequence: TGTGCCAGCAGCTTATCAGGGGCCACTGAAGCTTTCTTT.

The chain recombines TRBV28 with TRBJ1-5; a weak D match, TRBD1 (5 bases). Germline CDR1 is MDHEN and CDR2 is SYDVKM. V was trimmed by 2 bases and J by 7 bases, leaving 6 bases between them. The CDR3 has 12 amino acids. This CDR3 is CASSLDRQPQHF. Written as DNA, the CDR3 is TGTGCCAGCAGTTTAGACAGACAGCCCCAGCATTTT. Supplemented by reference TRBV28 and TRBJ1-5, the full variable domain reads DVKVTQSSRYLVKRTGEKVFLECVQDMDHENMFWYRQDPGLGLRLIYFSYDVKMKEKGDIPEGYSVSREKKERFSLILESASTNQTSMYLCASSLDRQPQHFGDGTRLSIL.

This clone was seen only once. The CDR3 DNA sequence: TGTGCCAGCACCCACGGTGGGGCAAGACAAGAGACCCAGTACTTC. Translating it yields CASTHGGARQETQYF. This sequence joins TRBV6-5 and TRBJ2-5; D is perhaps TRBD1 (5 bases). Germline V CDR1 and CDR2: MNHEY, SVGAGI. Trimming removed 7 bases from V and 2 bases from J, with 17 bases in between. CDR3 length: 15 residues.

The CDR3 loop reads CASSYSRGGEYNEQFF. The CDR3 region has the DNA TGTGCCAGCAGTTACTCGAGGGGGGGAGAATACAATGAGCAGTTCTTC. The V gene is TRBV6-5, the J gene TRBJ2-1; TRBD2 is a possible D gene (7 bases). Trimming removed 0 bases from V and 4 bases from J, with 13 bases in between. The CDR3 sequence is 16 residues long. Germline CDR1 MNHEY, CDR2 SVGAGI.

The CDR3 DNA is TGTGCCACCAGCAGATCTAGCGGGAGGGAGACCCAGTACTTC. This translates into CATSRSSGRETQYF. The chain recombines TRBV15 with TRBJ2-5, with TRBD2 matching over 11 bases. The V gene's germline CDR1 is LNHNV and CDR2 YYDKDF (reference sequence). With 2 bases clipped from V and 5 bases from J, the junction kept 1 base outside the gene matches. This CDR3 is 14 amino acids long.

This chain links TRBV4-1 with TRBJ1-3; possible D gene TRBD1, 6 bases. V gave up 0 bases and J gave up 4 bases, with 13 bases separating them. Germline V lookup: CDR1 MGHRA, CDR2 YSYEKL. The CDR3 is made up of 16 amino acids. In DNA, the CDR3 is TGCGCCAGCAGCCAAGATTACTGGGGGCTAGGAAACACCATATATTTT. It specifies CASSQDYWGLGNTIYF.

The genes are TRBV30 and TRBJ2-7; 9 nucleotides agree with TRBD1. This CDR3 has 14 amino acids. V was pared by 5 bases and J by 6 bases, with 11 bases of the junction left unmatched. From germline, CDR1 is GTSNPN and CDR2 SVGIG (reference sequence). The DNA for the CDR3 is TGTGCCTGGGCTGGCGGGACAGGGTTCTCCGAGCAGTACTTC. It codes for CAWAGGTGFSEQYF.

This clone was observed a handful of times. This chain connects TRBV19 to TRBJ1-1; D possibly corresponds to TRBD1 (6 bases). This CDR3 is 13 amino acids long. V shed 5 bases and J shed 6 bases, with 13 bases lying between them. Per the germline V gene, CDR1 is LNHDA and CDR2 is SQIVND (reference sequence). Here the CDR3 reads CASSWQGMAEAFF. The CDR3 DNA sequence: TGTGCCAGTAGTTGGCAGGGGATGGCTGAAGCTTTCTTT. The variable domain in full, completed from reference TRBV19 and TRBJ1-1, reads DGGITQSPKYLFRKEGQNVTLSCEQNLNHDAMYWYRQDPGQGLRLIYYSQIVNDFQKGDIAEGYSVSREKKESFPLTVTSAQKNPTAFYLCASSWQGMAEAFFGQGTRLTVV.

The chain has TRBV15 and TRBJ2-5; 9 bases are a match to TRBD1. Trimming cost V 1 base and J 2 bases; bases outside gene matches: 2. CDR1 is LNHNV, CDR2 YYDKDF, per germline (reference sequence). This CDR3 comprises 15 residues. The CDR3 DNA is TGTGCCACCAGCAGAGTGGACAGGGGTCAAGAGACCCAGTACTTC. Protein: CATSRVDRGQETQYF.

This chain connects TRBV13 to TRBJ2-7, with D maybe TRBD2 (6 bases). Germline V gene lookup returns CDR1 PRHDT and CDR2 FYEKMQ (reference sequence). The CDR3 totals 13 residues. V lost 5 bases to trimming and J lost 4 bases, with 12 bases between them. This CDR3 is CASSPPAGYEQYF. The CDR3 DNA reads as TGTGCCAGCAGCCCACCGGCGGGGTACGAGCAGTACTTC.

Here the CDR3 reads CASSYRDYSYEQYF. The CDR3, as DNA: TGTGCCAGCAGCTACCGGGACTACTCCTACGAGCAGTACTTC. J is TRBJ2-7 and V is TRBV6-5, with 7 bases matching TRBD2. The V segment lost 6 bases and the J segment 0 bases; nucleotides outside the gene matches: 5. Looked up from germline, CDR1 is MNHEY and CDR2 is SVGAGI. This CDR3 is built from 14 residues.

The V call is TRBV29-1, the J call TRBJ2-3, with 7 bases matching TRBD1. The ends lost 8 bases at V and 0 bases at J; junction bases unmatched: 5. This CDR3 region has 13 residues. Germline V gene lookup returns CDR1 SQVTM and CDR2 ANQGSEA. In DNA form, the CDR3 reads TGCAGCAGTTGGGACAGAAGCACAGATACGCAGTATTTT. Amino acids: CSSWDRSTDTQYF.

This sequence joins TRBV29-1 and TRBJ1-5; 8 bases are shared with TRBD1. V trimming: 7 bases; J trimming: 5 bases; junction bases outside the gene matches: 10. The CDR3 sequence is 14 residues long. Germline V gives CDR1 SQVTM, CDR2 ANQGSEA. The CDR3: CSASMGQDDQPQHF. The CDR3 DNA reads as TGCAGCGCATCGATGGGACAGGACGATCAGCCCCAGCATTTT.

The chain links TRBV19 to TRBJ2-5; possible D gene TRBD1, 5 bases. There are 13 residues in the CDR3. V was pared by 5 bases and J by 4 bases, with 11 bases between. CDR1 LNHDA and CDR2 SQIVND come from the germline V gene (reference sequence). The CDR3 loop reads CASSVTRGETQYF. In DNA form, the CDR3 reads TGTGCCAGTAGTGTAACAAGGGGAGAGACCCAGTACTTC.

The chain's CDR3 is CAISPFTGRNTEAFF. CDR3 nucleotide sequence: TGTGCCATCTCCCCATTTACCGGGAGGAACACTGAAGCTTTCTTT. The gene calls are TRBV10-3 and TRBJ1-1; D is undetermined. Trimming removed 8 bases from V and 1 base from J, with 17 bases in between. The CDR3 loop spans 15 amino acids. From germline, CDR1 is ENHRY and CDR2 SYGVKD.

The V and J genes are TRBV29-1 and TRBJ2-3; 7 positions match TRBD2. The CDR3 length is 12 residues. Germline assignment: CDR1 SQVTM and CDR2 ANQGSEA. V was clipped by 7 bases and J by 5 bases; unmatched bases: 6. CDR3 sequence (DNA): TGCAGCGGGCGGGGGACCAGAGATACGCAGTATTTT. It yields the protein CSGRGTRDTQYF.

The chain combines TRBV7-2 with TRBJ2-3; D not resolved. The germline V gene encodes CDR1 SGHTA and CDR2 FQGNSA. CDR3 length: 13 amino acids. The ends were cut back, 3 bases at V and 4 bases at J, with 8 bases in the middle. The CDR3 bases are TGTGCCAGCAGCTTGCAACACCCAGATACGCAGTATTTT. It translates to CASSLQHPDTQYF.

V gene TRBV30 combines with J gene TRBJ2-3, with D possibly TRBD2 on 6 matching bases. The V gene's germline CDR1 is GTSNPN and CDR2 SVGIG (reference sequence). V lost 2 bases and J 1 base, leaving 13 bases between the germline ends. The CDR3 runs 15 residues. The CDR3 DNA follows: TGTGCCTGGAGTTCGACCGGGACTGGCACAGATACGCAGTATTTT. Its translation is CAWSSTGTGTDTQYF.

This chain joins TRBV18 and TRBJ1-1; weak D call: TRBD1 (6 bases). The CDR3 covers 13 residues. Germline loops: CDR1 KGHSH, CDR2 LQKENI. V lost 5 bases, J lost 1 base, and 8 bases lay in between. CDR3 DNA: TGTGCCAGCTCAGCGACAGGGAACACTGAAGCTTTCTTT. This translates into CASSATGNTEAFF.

V is TRBV6-6 and J is TRBJ2-1; D is perhaps TRBD2 (5 bases). Germline assignment: CDR1 MNHNY and CDR2 SVGAGI (reference sequence). CDR3 length: 12 amino acids. V lost 3 bases, J lost 10 bases, and 10 bases lay in between. CDR3 sequence reads: CASSYVGKEQFF. The CDR3 DNA reads TGTGCCAGCAGTTATGTCGGGAAGGAGCAGTTCTTC.

The chain links TRBV6-5 to TRBJ2-1, with a possible D match to TRBD1 (5 bases). Germline CDR1 reads MNHEY; CDR2 reads SVGAGI. V was cut by 6 bases and J by 4 bases, with 10 bases left in between. The CDR3 has 13 amino acids. CDR3 protein: CASRMGLYNEQFF. In DNA, the CDR3 is TGTGCCAGCAGGATGGGGCTTTACAATGAGCAGTTCTTC.

This clone was seen more than once but under ten times. The chain combines TRBV7-8 with TRBJ1-5, with no clear D. Trimming removed 4 bases from V and 15 bases from J, with 16 bases in between. Germline V gene lookup returns CDR1 SGHVS and CDR2 FQNEAQ. The CDR3 is made up of 12 amino acids. CDR3 residues: CASSYRGGIVHF. The CDR3, as DNA: TGTGCCAGCAGCTATCGCGGCGGAATCGTGCATTTT. Full variable domain (rest looked up from reference TRBV7-8 and TRBJ1-5): GAGVSQSPRYKVAKRGQDVALRCDPISGHVSLFWYQQALGQGPEFLTYFQNEAQLDKSGLPSDRFFAERPEGSVSTLKIQRTQQEDSAVYLCASSYRGGIVHFGDGTRLSIL.

In its sample, this clone was seen once. V gene TRBV6-5 combines with J gene TRBJ1-5, with 7 bases that match TRBD1. The V gene's germline CDR1 is MNHEY and CDR2 SVGAGI. J was trimmed by 5 bases and V by 6 bases; bases with no gene match: 4. CDR3 length: 13 residues. CDR3 nucleotides: TGTGCCAGCAGAGGAGGGGGCCATCAGCCCCAGCATTTT. It is translated as CASRGGGHQPQHF.

The genes are TRBV30 and TRBJ1-4; possibly TRBD1 for D (5 bases). The CDR3 has 13 amino acids. The V and J ends lost 8 bases and 10 bases respectively, with 20 bases between them. Germline CDR1 reads GTSNPN; CDR2 reads SVGIG (reference sequence). The CDR3 DNA follows: TGTGCCCTACAGACAGACTCCCAACTAAAACTGTTTTTT. Its translation is CALQTDSQLKLFF.

CDR3 loop: CASSQGLLAGWGGELFF. In DNA form, the CDR3 reads TGCGCCAGCAGCCAAGGTTTACTAGCGGGCTGGGGCGGGGAGCTGTTTTTT. The chain carries TRBV4-3 and TRBJ2-2, with 9 nucleotides matching TRBD2. The germline V gene encodes CDR1 LGHNA and CDR2 YSLEER. The CDR3 has 17 residues. V shed 1 base, J shed 7 bases, and the junction held 10 bases outside the gene matches.

CDR3 residues: CAWNRQGPGELFF. CDR3 bases: TGTGCCTGGAACCGACAGGGCCCCGGGGAGCTGTTTTTT. This chain links TRBV30 with TRBJ2-2, with 7 positions matching TRBD1. This CDR3 spans 13 amino acids. Germline lookup yields CDR1 GTSNPN and CDR2 SVGIG (reference sequence). V lost 4 bases to trimming and J lost 6 bases; unmatched junction nucleotides: 5.

V is TRBV6-5 and J is TRBJ2-2; weak D call: TRBD1 (5 bases). Between the trimmed V and J ends, which lost 4 bases and 9 bases, there was a span of 9 bases. Germline CDR1 is MNHEY and CDR2 is SVGAGI. This CDR3 spans 12 amino acids. The CDR3 spells CASSSGLRELFF. DNA for the CDR3: TGTGCCAGCAGTTCAGGGTTACGGGAGCTGTTTTTT.

This sequence joins TRBV10-3 and TRBJ2-7, with D perhaps matching TRBD1 (5 bases). CDR1 is ENHRY, CDR2 SYGVKD, per germline. CDR3 length: 13 amino acids. Trimming took 9 bases from V and 2 from J, leaving 14 bases between them. CDR3 nucleotide sequence: TGTGCCATAAGACAGATTCTAGCCTACGAGCAGTACTTC. Its protein product is CAIRQILAYEQYF.

V gene TRBV4-2 combines with J gene TRBJ2-6; D not resolved. CDR1 and CDR2 from the germline V gene are LGHNA and YNFKEQ. The V end was cut by 0 bases, the J end by 0 bases, with 12 bases between. CDR3 length equals 18 residues. CDR3 protein: CASSQEVIVSSGANVLTF. The CDR3 DNA is TGTGCCAGCAGCCAAGAAGTTATAGTCTCCTCTGGGGCCAACGTCCTGACTTTC.

The gene calls are TRBV28 and TRBJ2-7; TRBD2 matches at 12 bases. Germline V gene sequence: CDR1 MDHEN, CDR2 SYDVKM. V was clipped by 3 bases and J by 4 bases; unmatched bases: 7. The CDR3 length is 16 residues. CDR3 loop: CASSFSRTSGIYEQYF. The CDR3 region has the DNA TGTGCCAGCAGTTTTTCCCGGACTAGCGGGATTTACGAGCAGTACTTC.